This passage covers 10 T cell receptor beta chains from one sample sequenced in a study of CD8+ T cells in alopecia areata. Reverse transcription of extracted RNA yielded cDNA, which provided the sequencing template. Assay: immunoSEQ multiplex PCR; the TCRdb copy retains only in-frame clones and omits some. This sample yields 150,000 or so clones, of which around 47% are seen a single time; around 7% belongs to the top ten. Sequenced material: CD4+ T cells sorted from blood. These receptors were obtained from a human donor with alopecia areata.

The chain employs TRBV5-1 and TRBJ2-7, with a tentative D call TRBD2 (5 bases). The germline V gene encodes CDR1 SGHRS and CDR2 YFSETQ. Between the trimmed V and J ends, which lost 4 bases and 3 bases, there was a span of 11 bases. There are 13 residues in the CDR3. DNA of the CDR3: TGCGCCAGCAGCGCGGCCGCGGGCTACGAGCAGTACTTC. It yields the protein CASSAAAGYEQYF.

The V call is TRBV5-1, the J call TRBJ2-1; TRBD1 might be the D (6 bases). CDR3 length equals 15 residues. The V end lost 0 bases, the J end lost 10 bases, and 17 bases lay between the germline ends. Germline-derived CDR1 and CDR2 are SGHRS and YFSETQ. This CDR3 is CASSLGDRSPREQFF. CDR3 sequence (DNA): TGCGCCAGCAGCTTGGGTGACAGGTCGCCCAGGGAGCAGTTCTTC.

This clone was observed a single time. In nucleotides, the CDR3 is TGTGCCAGCAGTTCATCGAACTATGGCTACACCTTC. The encoded protein is CASSSSNYGYTF. This rearrangement joins TRBV28 to TRBJ1-2; no clear D gene. V lost 4 bases and J 2 bases, leaving 5 bases between the germline ends. This CDR3 spans 12 amino acids. The germline V gene has CDR1 MDHEN and CDR2 SYDVKM.

This chain links TRBV2 with TRBJ2-5; either TRBD1 or TRBD2 may fit D (6 bases each). Germline values: CDR1 SNHLY, CDR2 FYNNEI. This CDR3 comprises 14 residues. Trimming took off 10 bases at V and 3 bases at J, with 18 bases between the two ends. In DNA, the CDR3 is TGTGCCACCTCCGGAGGGGGGCTAGAAGAGACCCAGTACTTC. This translates into CATSGGGLEETQYF.

V usage is TRBV2 and J usage is TRBJ2-1; TRBD2 might be the D (6 bases). Trimming pared 7 bases from V and 5 bases from J, leaving 12 bases between. This CDR3 is 13 amino acids long. Germline V gives CDR1 SNHLY, CDR2 FYNNEI. The CDR3 spells CASIEDYNNEQFF. DNA of the CDR3: TGTGCCAGCATTGAGGACTACAACAATGAGCAGTTCTTC. The variable domain in full, completed from reference TRBV2 and TRBJ2-1, reads EPEVTQTPSHQVTQMGQEVILRCVPISNHLYFYWYRQILGQKVEFLVSFYNNEISEKSEIFDDQFSVERPDGSNFTLKIRSTKLEDSAMYFCASIEDYNNEQFFGPGTRLTVL.

The V and J genes are TRBV20-1 and TRBJ2-3; D remains ambiguous. CDR1 and CDR2 from the germline V gene are DFQATT and SNEGSKA (reference sequence). Trimming pared 3 bases from V and 5 bases from J, leaving 6 bases between. This CDR3 region has 11 residues. CDR3: CSARRQDTQYF. CDR3 DNA sequence: TGCAGTGCTAGGCGGCAAGATACGCAGTATTTT.

The V and J genes are TRBV7-3 and TRBJ2-2; 11 bases align to TRBD2. Germline V gene data show CDR1 as SGHTA and CDR2 as FQGTGA. This CDR3 is built from 17 residues. The junction had 7 bases not matched to a gene; V was cut back by 2 bases and J by 5 bases. This CDR3 reads CASSLAPTSGETGELFF. The DNA for the CDR3 is TGTGCCAGCAGCTTAGCCCCGACTAGCGGGGAGACCGGGGAGCTGTTTTTT.

The table lists this clone with a count of one. This chain uses TRBV11-1 with TRBJ2-1; D possibly corresponds to TRBD2 (5 bases). The CDR3 is made up of 12 amino acids. Germline loops: CDR1 SGHAT, CDR2 FQDESV (reference sequence). With 4 bases removed from V and 15 bases from J, the gap between germline ends came to 16 bases. Here the CDR3 DNA reads TGTGCCAGCAGCTCAACGGCGGGCCAGTCGTTCTTC. Encoded protein: CASSSTAGQSFF.

V is TRBV28 and J is TRBJ2-5, with 10 nucleotides matching TRBD1. The CDR3 contains 15 residues. V was clipped by 5 bases and J by 1 base; unmatched bases: 4. CDR1 and CDR2 (germline): MDHEN, SYDVKM. CDR3 sequence: CASSRQGAIQETQYF. CDR3 DNA: TGTGCCAGCAGTCGACAGGGGGCGATCCAAGAGACCCAGTACTTC.

J is TRBJ2-7 and V is TRBV5-1; 8 bases are a match to TRBD2. Germline CDR1 reads SGHRS; CDR2 reads YFSETQ. Trimming took 3 bases from V and 0 from J; bases not matched to a gene: 8. CDR3 length equals 16 residues. For the CDR3, the DNA is TGCGCCAGCAGCTCGGGAATAGCGGGAAACTCCTACGAGCAGTACTTC. Encoded protein: CASSSGIAGNSYEQYF.